The source of this T cell receptor beta chain is a study of T cell responses to AZD1222 COVID-19 vaccine. Study results and limitations: Two AZD1222 doses significantly raised spike-specific TCR breadth and depth over controls.

About this clone itself: Its specificity is unknown.

Looked up from germline, CDR1 is SGDLS and CDR2 is YYNGEE. The V gene lost 0 bases and the J gene lost 5 bases, with 2 bases spanning the gap. The CDR3 loop spans 11 amino acids. TCRdb's copy holds only in-frame clones and misses some; the assay was immunoSEQ multiplex PCR. The table records around 190,000 clones, around 92% of them present only once. This clonotype was obtained from an adult in good health. Sequencing was performed on peripheral blood, taken on day 0 of AZD1222 vaccination. The chain joins TRBV9 to TRBJ1-1; D gene unclear. CDR3 DNA sequence: TGTGCCAGCAGCGTAGTAACTGAAGCTTTCTTT. Translation: CASSVVTEAFF.